One sample yielded the 32 T cell receptor beta chains listed below, sequenced in a study of cytomegalovirus exposure and HLA in healthy donors. 60 Vbeta and 13 Jbeta primers were used in PCR. Method: immunoSEQ multiplex PCR; TCRdb's copy keeps in-frame clones and lacks some. This table lists tens of thousands of clones. Sequenced material: PBMCs. The receptors were sampled from a woman between 35 and 50 years old in good health and CMV-seropositive.

The V call is TRBV5-4, the J call TRBJ1-1; no clear D. Germline V gene sequence: CDR1 SGHNT, CDR2 YYREEE (reference sequence). Trimming stripped 2 bases from V and 6 bases from J, with 11 bases between. CDR3 length equals 13 residues. The CDR3 DNA sequence: TGTGCCAGCAGCTTAATTGGAGGTGCTGAAGCTTTCTTT. As protein: CASSLIGGAEAFF. The variable domain in full, completed from reference TRBV5-4 and TRBJ1-1, reads ETGVTQSPTHLIKTRGQQVTLRCSSQSGHNTVSWYQQALGQGPQFIFQYYREEENGRGNFPPRFSGLQFPNYSSELNVNALELDDSALYLCASSLIGGAEAFFGQGTRLTVV.

The chain couples TRBV6-1 to TRBJ2-5; maybe TRBD1 (7 bases). The CDR3 has 15 residues. Trimming took off 6 bases at V and 2 bases at J, with 16 bases between the two ends. Germline CDR1 is MNHNS and CDR2 is SASEGT. The CDR3 sequence: CASSGAGQPQETQYF. CDR3 nucleotide sequence: TGTGCCAGCAGCGGGGCGGGACAGCCGCAAGAGACCCAGTACTTC.

The V call is TRBV5-1, the J call TRBJ2-1, with D possibly matching TRBD1 (6 bases). Trimming pared 3 bases from V and 2 bases from J, leaving 9 bases between. The CDR3 runs 14 residues. The V gene's germline CDR1 is SGHRS and CDR2 YFSETQ. The DNA of the CDR3 is TGCGCCAGCAGCTCGTCAGGGGCCTACAATGAGCAGTTCTTC. Protein: CASSSSGAYNEQFF.

The chain employs TRBV27 and TRBJ2-1; TRBD2 might be the D (6 bases). This CDR3 spans 15 amino acids. From germline, CDR1 is MNHEY and CDR2 SMNVEV (reference sequence). With 4 bases removed from V and 5 bases from J, the gap between germline ends came to 15 bases. CDR3 sequence (DNA): TGTGCCAGCAGTTCGATACTAGGGGAGGACAATGAGCAGTTCTTC. Protein: CASSSILGEDNEQFF.

The chain couples TRBV29-1 to TRBJ1-1; 11 bases match TRBD1. The ends lost 7 bases at V and 11 bases at J; junction bases unmatched: 9. Germline V gene lookup returns CDR1 SQVTM and CDR2 ANQGSEA. The CDR3 loop spans 12 amino acids. The CDR3 loop is CSARTGGVGAFF. The CDR3 nucleotides are TGCAGCGCCCGGACAGGGGGCGTAGGGGCTTTCTTT.

CDR3 sequence (DNA): TGCAGCGTTGAGGAGGGTGATAATGAAAAACTGTTTTTT. Amino acid sequence: CSVEEGDNEKLFF. The chain joins TRBV29-1 to TRBJ1-4; D is undetermined. Germline values: CDR1 SQVTM, CDR2 ANQGSEA. Trimming removed 3 bases from V and 4 bases from J, with 9 bases in between. The CDR3 sequence is 13 residues long.

This CDR3 is CASMLWVLNEQYF. The DNA for the CDR3 is TGTGCCAGCATGTTGTGGGTACTAAACGAGCAGTACTTC. The J gene is TRBJ2-7, the V gene TRBV2; no definite D call. In germline, CDR1 is SNHLY, CDR2 FYNNEI. There are 13 residues in the CDR3. V dropped 7 bases and J dropped 5 bases, with 15 bases sitting between them. Drawing the rest from reference TRBV2 and TRBJ2-7, the complete variable domain is EPEVTQTPSHQVTQMGQEVILRCVPISNHLYFYWYRQILGQKVEFLVSFYNNEISEKSEIFDDQFSVERPDGSNFTLKIRSTKLEDSAMYFCASMLWVLNEQYFGPGTRLTVT.

V gene TRBV6-1 combines with J gene TRBJ1-6; TRBD1 is a possible D gene (5 bases). The CDR3 has 13 amino acids. Germline CDR1 MNHNS, CDR2 SASEGT. V was clipped by 6 bases and J by 10 bases, with 13 bases between them. CDR3 residues: CASRGGFGSPLHF. CDR3 DNA sequence: TGTGCCAGCAGGGGGGGTTTCGGGTCACCCCTCCACTTT.

This chain uses TRBV4-3 with TRBJ2-1, with 9 bases that match TRBD2. Germline loops: CDR1 LGHNA, CDR2 YSLEER. Germline trimming cut 1 base from V and 6 bases from J; bases unmatched to any gene: 13. This CDR3 is built from 18 residues. DNA for the CDR3: TGCGCCAGCAGCCAAGCCCCCCACTTAGCGGGAGCTCTCAATGAGCAGTTCTTC. Encoded protein: CASSQAPHLAGALNEQFF.

This sequence joins TRBV4-2 and TRBJ1-5; D not resolved. In germline, CDR1 is LGHNA, CDR2 YNFKEQ. Trimming cost V 4 bases and J 4 bases, with 8 bases left between them. This CDR3 comprises 13 residues. CDR3 DNA: TGTGCCAGCAGCCGCGGGGAAAATCAGCCCCAGCATTTT. Protein sequence: CASSRGENQPQHF.

The gene calls are TRBV9 and TRBJ1-1, with D unresolved. The CDR3 totals 13 residues. CDR1 is SGDLS, CDR2 YYNGEE, per germline. Trimming removed 4 bases from V and 5 bases from J, with 12 bases in between. This chain's CDR3 is CASSHGPGTEAFF. CDR3 DNA: TGTGCCAGCAGCCATGGGCCGGGGACTGAAGCTTTCTTT.

The chain recombines TRBV7-9 with TRBJ1-4; TRBD1 matches 12 bases. CDR3 length: 16 amino acids. The V and J ends lost 1 base and 6 bases, in that order; junction bases with no gene match: 3. Germline values: CDR1 SEHNR, CDR2 FQNEAQ (reference sequence). The CDR3 spells CASSLVGQGADEKLFF. CDR3 sequence (DNA): TGTGCCAGCAGCTTAGTGGGACAGGGGGCGGATGAAAAACTGTTTTTT.

The chain is built from TRBV6-4 and TRBJ2-7; tentatively, D is TRBD2 (5 bases). This CDR3 comprises 12 residues. CDR1 MRHNA and CDR2 SNTAGT come from the germline V gene. With 8 bases removed from V and 5 bases from J, the gap between germline ends came to 13 bases. CDR3 DNA: TGTGCCAGCGGGAGCTTCAGCCACGAGCAGTACTTC. Protein: CASGSFSHEQYF.

V and J are TRBV28 and TRBJ1-2, with D possibly matching TRBD1 (5 bases). Trimming left V 7 bases short and J 2 bases short, with 11 bases between. The CDR3 runs to 13 residues. CDR1 MDHEN and CDR2 SYDVKM come from the germline V gene. The CDR3 loop is CASTGTSNYGYTF. The CDR3 DNA is TGTGCCAGCACCGGGACTTCGAACTATGGCTACACCTTC.

As to this clone: Compared with germline, one end of the junction differs, possibly owing to a read error. The chain carries TRBV30 and TRBJ1-4; 8 nucleotides match TRBD1. Per germline, CDR1 GTSNPN and CDR2 SVGIG (reference sequence). The CDR3 contains 15 residues. The CDR3 is CAGSVRDRGGEKLFF. The CDR3 region has the DNA TGTGCCGGGAGTGTACGAGACAGGGGAGGCGAAAAACTGTTTTTT.

The chain links TRBV28 to TRBJ2-4, with TRBD2 identical over 9 bases. Germline values: CDR1 MDHEN, CDR2 SYDVKM. With V trimmed by 7 bases and J by 4 bases, 14 bases remained unmatched. The CDR3 loop spans 17 amino acids. The CDR3 is CASNAGVLAGPKNIQYF. The DNA of the CDR3 is TGTGCCAGCAATGCAGGAGTCCTAGCGGGGCCAAAAAACATTCAGTACTTC.

The V and J genes are TRBV19 and TRBJ1-5, with D hard to call. The V gene lost 1 base and the J gene lost 0 bases, with 7 bases spanning the gap. Germline V gives CDR1 LNHDA, CDR2 SQIVND (reference sequence). The CDR3 runs 15 residues. CDR3 residues: CASSIASLSNQPQHF. As DNA, the CDR3 is TGTGCCAGTAGTATAGCCAGTCTTAGCAATCAGCCCCAGCATTTT.

The chain joins TRBV2 to TRBJ1-5, with D perhaps matching TRBD1 (5 bases). From germline, CDR1 is SNHLY and CDR2 FYNNEI. V was trimmed by 6 bases and J by 6 bases, leaving 15 bases between them. This CDR3 contains 14 residues. In DNA form, the CDR3 reads TGTGCCAGCAGAACCGGGACTATTGGTCAGCCCCAGCATTTT. Protein: CASRTGTIGQPQHF.

The CDR3 loop is CASSVHLPEPREQYF. The CDR3 DNA follows: TGTGCCAGCAGCGTTCATCTCCCGGAACCCAGGGAGCAGTACTTC. This chain connects TRBV9 to TRBJ2-7; D is unresolved. Germline loops: CDR1 SGDLS, CDR2 YYNGEE. This CDR3 spans 15 amino acids. The V end was cut by 2 bases, the J end by 7 bases, with 19 bases between. The complete variable domain, with remaining parts taken from reference TRBV9 and TRBJ2-7, reads DSGVTQTPKHLITATGQRVTLRCSPRSGDLSVYWYQQSLDQGLQFLIQYYNGEERAKGNILERFSAQQFPDLHSELNLSSLELGDSALYFCASSVHLPEPREQYFGPGTRLTVT.

V gene TRBV6-1 combines with J gene TRBJ1-2; 8 nucleotides agree with TRBD1. Germline trimming cut 7 bases from V and 4 bases from J; bases unmatched to any gene: 8. This CDR3 is 14 amino acids long. Germline CDR1 and CDR2: MNHNS and SASEGT. CDR3 in amino acids: CASTTGGYIYGYTF. The CDR3 DNA reads TGTGCCAGCACTACAGGGGGTTATATCTATGGCTACACCTTC.

The chain couples TRBV4-3 to TRBJ2-5; D may be TRBD1 (6 bases). CDR3 length: 13 residues. In germline, CDR1 is LGHNA, CDR2 YSLEER. With 3 bases removed from V and 4 bases from J, the gap between germline ends came to 9 bases. DNA of the CDR3: TGCGCCAGCAGCCATGCAGGGGTAGAGACCCAGTACTTC. This sequence encodes CASSHAGVETQYF.

The CDR3 loop is CASSIGGWGGRETQYF. The CDR3 DNA reads as TGTGCCAGTAGTATAGGGGGATGGGGCGGGAGAGAGACCCAGTACTTC. V usage is TRBV19 and J usage is TRBJ2-5; 7 bases match TRBD2. Germline V gene sequence: CDR1 LNHDA, CDR2 SQIVND (reference sequence). After removal of 1 base from V and 4 bases from J, the junction contained 9 bases not matched to a gene. The CDR3 spans 16 residues.

The chain is built from TRBV2 and TRBJ2-2; D unresolved. The V and J ends lost 8 bases and 5 bases respectively, with 21 bases between them. The CDR3 runs to 16 residues. Germline V gives CDR1 SNHLY, CDR2 FYNNEI. The CDR3 reads CASGPVTAPETGELFF. The CDR3 DNA is TGTGCCAGCGGGCCGGTTACTGCCCCGGAAACCGGGGAGCTGTTTTTT.

The J gene is TRBJ2-7, the V gene TRBV30; 7 bases map to TRBD2. Germline CDR1 GTSNPN, CDR2 SVGIG (reference sequence). V was pared by 3 bases and J by 3 bases, with 5 bases of the junction left unmatched. The length of the CDR3 is 13 residues. This CDR3 reads CAWRHREDYEQYF. CDR3 DNA: TGTGCCTGGAGACATCGGGAGGACTACGAGCAGTACTTC.

This chain joins TRBV19 and TRBJ2-2, with TRBD2 matching 8 bases. Germline V gene sequence: CDR1 LNHDA, CDR2 SQIVND (reference sequence). CDR3 length equals 14 residues. Trimming at V came to 0 bases and at J to 6 bases, leaving 0 bases not matched to a gene. The CDR3 is CASSIEREAGELFF. The DNA of the CDR3 is TGTGCCAGTAGTATAGAGCGGGAGGCCGGGGAGCTGTTTTTT.

This chain links TRBV4-1 with TRBJ2-7, with D possibly being TRBD2 (6 bases). With 4 bases removed from V and 2 bases from J, the gap between germline ends came to 12 bases. CDR3 length: 14 residues. In germline, CDR1 is MGHRA, CDR2 YSYEKL. The CDR3 region has the DNA TGCGCCAGCAGCCTCGGGCGGGGCGCCTACGAGCAGTACTTC. This sequence encodes CASSLGRGAYEQYF.

In DNA form, the CDR3 reads TGTGCCAGCAGATTTCGGACAGGGGGTACCTACGAGCAGTACTTC. Translation: CASRFRTGGTYEQYF. The chain is built from TRBV28 and TRBJ2-7; 10 positions match TRBD1. Germline trimming cut 6 bases from V and 2 bases from J; bases unmatched to any gene: 7. Germline V CDR1 and CDR2: MDHEN, SYDVKM. The CDR3 sequence is 15 residues long.

The gene calls are TRBV18 and TRBJ1-2; TRBD1 might be the D (6 bases). This CDR3 comprises 13 residues. The V gene lost 5 bases and the J gene lost 8 bases, with 15 bases spanning the gap. The germline V gene encodes CDR1 KGHSH and CDR2 LQKENI. The CDR3 is CASSADSGDGYTF. As DNA, the CDR3 is TGTGCCAGCTCAGCAGATTCAGGGGACGGCTACACCTTC.

This chain joins TRBV18 and TRBJ2-1; D perhaps matches TRBD1 (6 bases). With 4 bases removed from V and 6 bases from J, the gap between germline ends came to 19 bases. The CDR3 loop spans 16 amino acids. The germline V gene encodes CDR1 KGHSH and CDR2 LQKENI. In nucleotides, the CDR3 is TGTGCCAGCTCACGGACAGCTGCTACCCGAGGCAATGAGCAGTTCTTC. This encodes CASSRTAATRGNEQFF. Based on the CDR3 plus reference TRBV18 and TRBJ2-1, the full variable domain is NAGVMQNPRHLVRRRGQEARLRCSPMKGHSHVYWYRQLPEEGLKFMVYLQKENIIDESGMPKERFSAEFPKEGPSILRIQQVVRGDSAAYFCASSRTAATRGNEQFFGPGTRLTVL.

The chain joins TRBV30 to TRBJ2-2, with 8 bases identical to TRBD2. The germline gives CDR1 GTSNPN, CDR2 SVGIG (reference sequence). The CDR3 contains 14 residues. V lost 3 bases and J lost 5; bases outside the gene matches: 5. The chain's CDR3 is CAWRRLAITGELFF. The CDR3 coding sequence is TGTGCCTGGAGGAGACTAGCGATTACCGGGGAGCTGTTTTTT.

The chain carries TRBV29-1 and TRBJ2-3; the D gene is possibly TRBD2 (6 bases). From germline, CDR1 is SQVTM and CDR2 ANQGSEA. The CDR3 totals 14 residues. The germline V and J ends were trimmed by 4 bases and 2 bases, with 13 bases remaining between them. In DNA, the CDR3 is TGCAGCGTTGCCTTAGCGGCCCTCACAGATACGCAGTATTTT. Translated, it gives CSVALAALTDTQYF.

V usage is TRBV18 and J usage is TRBJ2-1; the D is unclear. Germline V gene sequence: CDR1 KGHSH, CDR2 LQKENI. V lost 3 bases and J 12 bases, leaving 12 bases between the germline ends. The CDR3 totals 12 residues. In DNA form, the CDR3 reads TGTGCCAGCTCACCCACTGTACCACGGCAGTTCTTC. This gives the protein CASSPTVPRQFF.